The present T cell receptor beta chain was sequenced within a study of OX40 agonist ivuxolimab in advanced cancers. Profiling relied on immunoSEQ multiplex PCR, and the TCRdb table lists in-frame clones only, not all of them. The repertoire consists of fewer than 45,000 clones, with more than 75% occurring once and the leading ten covering around an eighth. The receptor's source is an adult with an advanced solid tumor such as melanoma, head and neck, liver or kidney cancer. The starting material was CD4+ or CD8+ T cells sorted from blood, obtained in a trial of the OX40 agonist ivuxolimab.

The CDR3 loop is CASSGGGGQETQYF. The CDR3 DNA is TGTGCCAGCTCGGGGGGAGGAGGCCAAGAGACCCAGTACTTC. The chain couples TRBV6-1 to TRBJ2-5; 7 nucleotides match TRBD2. The germline V gene has CDR1 MNHNS and CDR2 SASEGT. The CDR3 extends over 14 amino acids. V shed 8 bases, J shed 1 base, and the junction held 7 bases outside the gene matches.